Below, 17 T cell receptor beta chains from the same sample are listed, as sequenced in a study of blood T cell repertoires in COVID-19. Measured with immunoSEQ multiplex PCR; TCRdb has only the in-frame clones, and not every one. Of over 200,000 clones listed, more than 70% are singletons. Sequenced: peripheral blood. These receptors were obtained from a woman aged 60-75 years with acute or convalescent COVID-19.

This clone was counted once. The chain is built from TRBV6-6 and TRBJ1-4; D is perhaps TRBD1 (6 bases). The germline CDR1 and CDR2 sequences are MNHNY and SVGAGI (reference sequence). Between the trimmed V and J ends, which lost 7 bases and 4 bases, there was a span of 13 bases. CDR3 length: 14 residues. CDR3 loop: CASNKQGFNEKLFF. As DNA, the CDR3 is TGTGCCAGCAACAAACAGGGTTTTAATGAAAAACTGTTTTTT.

The J gene is TRBJ1-6, the V gene TRBV10-1; the match to TRBD1 covers 9 bases. The CDR3 consists of 18 residues. J lost 8 bases, V lost 0 bases, and 11 bases had no gene match. From germline, CDR1 is WNHNN and CDR2 SYGVQD (reference sequence). The CDR3 sequence: CASSESGPPGTGYSPLHF. The DNA of the CDR3 is TGCGCCAGCAGTGAGTCTGGCCCCCCCGGGACAGGGTATTCACCCCTCCACTTT.

This clone was observed a single time. The rearrangement joins TRBV6-5 to TRBJ1-1; D unresolved. The CDR3 is 15 residues long. Trimming cost V 7 bases and J 1 base, with 16 bases left between them. The germline gives CDR1 MNHEY, CDR2 SVGAGI. The CDR3 bases are TGTGCCAGCAATTTAGCCCCGGGGTCGAACACTGAAGCTTTCTTT. It encodes CASNLAPGSNTEAFF.

The CDR3 DNA follows: TGTGCCAGCAGCCAAGGGGGGCGTGGCATTTGGGACACCTTC. This sequence encodes CASSQGGRGIWDTF. The V gene is TRBV3-1 (or the pseudogene TRBV3-2), the J gene TRBJ1-2; D is perhaps TRBD1 (6 bases). Trimming left V 1 base short and J 12 bases short, with 18 bases between. Germline V CDR1 and CDR2: LGHDT, YNNKEL (reference sequence). This CDR3 is built from 14 residues.

The rearrangement uses TRBV5-1 and TRBJ1-5; 7 bases fit TRBD1. The CDR3 is made up of 17 amino acids. Trimming cost V 0 bases and J 7 bases; bases outside gene matches: 13. CDR1 is SGHRS and CDR2 is YFSETQ in the germline V gene. CDR3 nucleotide sequence: TGCGCCAGCAGCTTGGACCCGACAGGGCAGTTCAACCAGCCCCAGCATTTT. It codes for CASSLDPTGQFNQPQHF.

The table lists this clone with a few counts. The chain joins TRBV10-3 to TRBJ1-2, with 7 bases that match TRBD1. V dropped 2 bases and J dropped 7; count of bases not matched to a gene: 13. The CDR3 has 16 amino acids. The germline V gene encodes CDR1 ENHRY and CDR2 SYGVKD. CDR3 region: CAISEPADSGGPGYTF. Written as DNA, the CDR3 is TGTGCCATCAGTGAGCCTGCCGACTCAGGGGGGCCTGGCTACACCTTC.

The V and J genes are TRBV19 and TRBJ1-2, with TRBD1 identical over 8 bases. Germline-derived CDR1 and CDR2 are LNHDA and SQIVND (reference sequence). This CDR3 comprises 14 residues. Trimming took 6 bases from V and 2 from J; bases not matched to a gene: 5. This CDR3 reads CASSRDRTNYGYTF. CDR3 nucleotides: TGTGCCAGTAGCCGGGACAGGACAAACTATGGCTACACCTTC.

Concerning this clone: Mismatch with germline at one junction end may stem from a read error. The rearrangement joins TRBV7-2 to TRBJ2-5, with TRBD1 matching 8 bases. CDR1 is SGHTA, CDR2 FQGNSA, per germline. The CDR3 loop spans 17 amino acids. The chain's CDR3 is CASSLGTGGTGVETQYF. The CDR3 bases are TGTGCCAGCAGTTTAGGTACAGGGGGGACCGGAGTCGAGACCCAGTACTTC. Using reference TRBV7-2 and TRBJ2-5 for the parts outside the CDR3, the full variable domain is GAGVSQSPSNKVTEKGKDVELRCDPISGHTALYWYRQSLGQGLEFLIYFQGNSAPDKSGLPSDRFSAERTGGSVSTLTIQRTQQEDSAVYLCASSLGTGGTGVETQYFGPGTRLLVL.

This rearrangement joins TRBV7-6 to TRBJ1-3; D remains unclear. The germline CDR1 and CDR2 sequences are SGHVS and FNYEAQ. V was shortened by 5 bases and J by 1 base, with 9 bases between the two germline ends. The CDR3 has 14 residues. CDR3 loop: CASSPLRSGNTIYF. CDR3 in DNA: TGTGCCAGCAGCCCGCTGCGGTCTGGAAACACCATATATTTT.

This clone came up a few times. V and J are TRBV29-1 and TRBJ2-7, with D uncertain. From germline, CDR1 is SQVTM and CDR2 ANQGSEA. This CDR3 comprises 13 residues. Trimming pared 0 bases from V and 1 base from J, leaving 7 bases between. CDR3 sequence (DNA): TGCAGCGTTGAAGATTTCGGGTCCTACGAGCAGTACTTC. It specifies CSVEDFGSYEQYF.

The chain links TRBV10-1 to TRBJ1-4; a weak D match, TRBD1 (6 bases). The CDR3 length is 13 residues. Trimming shortened V by 2 bases and J by 8 bases, and 9 bases separated the two germline ends. Germline V gene lookup returns CDR1 WNHNN and CDR2 SYGVQD (reference sequence). For the CDR3, the DNA is TGCGCCAGCAGTGAGACTGGACAGGAAAAACTGTTTTTT. It translates to CASSETGQEKLFF.

The chain employs TRBV2 and TRBJ2-2; D is uncertain. Germline V CDR1 and CDR2: SNHLY, FYNNEI. There are 13 residues in the CDR3. Trimming cost V 4 bases and J 1 base, with 4 bases left between them. In nucleotides, the CDR3 is TGTGCCAGCAGTGGACAGAACACCGGGGAGCTGTTTTTT. Translating gives CASSGQNTGELFF.

This sequence joins TRBV11-2 and TRBJ2-7, with TRBD1 identical over 8 bases. With 5 bases clipped from V and 7 bases from J, the junction kept 4 bases outside the gene matches. CDR1 is SGHAT and CDR2 is FQNNGV in the germline V gene. This CDR3 spans 12 amino acids. The CDR3 is CASSQDRAEQYF. In nucleotides, the CDR3 is TGTGCCAGCAGCCAGGACAGGGCGGAGCAGTACTTC.

V and J are TRBV7-9 and TRBJ1-2; 7 bases fit TRBD1. The CDR3 extends over 14 amino acids. The germline gives CDR1 SEHNR, CDR2 FQNEAQ (reference sequence). Losses at the gene ends were 6 bases for V and 2 bases for J; bases not matched to a gene: 6. CDR3 DNA: TGTGCCAGCAGACAAGGGGGCACCAACTATGGCTACACCTTC. Protein sequence: CASRQGGTNYGYTF.

The V call is TRBV2, the J call TRBJ1-4; 10 nucleotides match TRBD1. The length of the CDR3 is 13 residues. The J segment lost 6 bases and the V segment lost 9 bases, leaving 4 bases of the junction unmatched. Germline CDR1 is SNHLY and CDR2 is FYNNEI. The CDR3 sequence is CASDRGRDEKLFF. The CDR3 coding sequence is TGTGCCAGTGACAGGGGGCGAGATGAAAAACTGTTTTTT. Full variable domain (rest looked up from reference TRBV2 and TRBJ1-4): EPEVTQTPSHQVTQMGQEVILRCVPISNHLYFYWYRQILGQKVEFLVSFYNNEISEKSEIFDDQFSVERPDGSNFTLKIRSTKLEDSAMYFCASDRGRDEKLFFGSGTQLSVL.

This chain uses TRBV27 with TRBJ1-3; D is undetermined. This CDR3 spans 11 amino acids. Trimming took 6 bases from V and 4 from J, leaving 4 bases between them. The germline V gene encodes CDR1 MNHEY and CDR2 SMNVEV (reference sequence). The CDR3 DNA follows: TGTGCCAGCAGGAGAGGAAACACCATATATTTT. This sequence encodes CASRRGNTIYF.

The chain is built from TRBV20-1 and TRBJ2-3, with D unclear. Trimming left V 6 bases short and J 4 bases short, with 2 bases between. The length of the CDR3 is 9 residues. Per the germline V gene, CDR1 is DFQATT and CDR2 is SNEGSKA (reference sequence). The CDR3 here is CSASDTQYF. DNA for the CDR3: TGCAGTGCCTCAGATACGCAGTATTTT.